This T cell receptor (beta chain) stems from a study of early T cells in non-severe SARS-CoV-2 infection. About the research overall: Sequencing of unsorted whole blood was done on bulk RNA, leaving chains unpaired.

The protocol attached unique molecular identifiers to individual cDNA molecules. TCRdb re-derived calls from the 5' RACE reads in MiXCR, one entry per CDR3 protein. Of some 49,000 distinct CDR3 sequences in the sample, 12% were seen once. Study-wide results and caveats: CD4 and private specificities were missed by VDJdb matching, which favored anti-spike CD8 responses.

This clonotype was found a few times. Its antigen remains unknown. CDR1 and CDR2 (germline): MNHNY, SVGAGI (reference sequence). V lost 0 bases and J 4 bases, leaving 15 bases between the germline ends. The CDR3 is made up of 16 amino acids. J is TRBJ1-2 and V is TRBV6-6, with a possible D match to TRBD1 (5 bases). The source material was whole blood. This receptor was obtained from an adult who was a healthcare worker with PCR-confirmed SARS-CoV-2 infection or an uninfected control (not recorded which). This chain's CDR3 is CASSYSPSGLGYGYTF. The CDR3 DNA is TGTGCCAGCAGTTACTCTCCGTCAGGGCTCGGCTATGGCTACACCTTC.